This TCR beta chain was recorded in a study of siplizumab effects on memory and regulatory T cells (dated by TCRdb to between 2017 and 2020). In the study overall: The study examined how the anti-CD2 antibody siplizumab affects alloreactive T-cell subsets in allogeneic mixed lymphocyte reactions built from human PBMCs.

Sorted unstimulated T cells and proliferating T cells recovered from mixed lymphocyte reactions were subjected to TCRbeta CDR3 sequencing. Fresh whole blood from approximately ten HLA-typed healthy donors was used to isolate PBMCs. Unstimulated CD4+ non-regulatory T cells were FACS-sorted to map the origin of alloreactive clones. Library preparation used the immunoSEQ multiplex PCR assay. Approximately 100,000 TCR templates per sample were assayed on the deep sequencing platform. Genomic DNA extracted from sorted T cells was the material used for TCRbeta CDR3 sequencing. For the original study's pipeline: The R programming language was used for the clonal analysis of the TCRbeta CDR3 data. Alloreactive CD4+ and CD8+ clones were identified by comparing unstimulated samples to CFSE-low samples taken after the reaction. Alloreactive CD4+ clones were assigned to regulatory or non-regulatory origin by matching sequences to sorted unstimulated Treg and non-Treg repertoires. The clones in this table, taken by TCRdb from immuneACCESS, are in-frame only. Not every clone is retained; where verified, under half of the shortfall comes from an unresolved V gene, and the cause of the rest is unknown. V and J calls plus clone size are reproduced from that table; the DNA served to infer D and trimming. The table for this sample lists around 110,000 clones; approximately 94% of them were counted only once. The ten largest clonotypes hold roughly 1.5% of the sample.

This clone was observed once. No cognate antigen has been identified for it. No per-base quality is available; no much larger clone lies one base away. Summary of the overall study and its limitations: The suppressive function of proliferating Tregs from siplizumab cultures was not functionally confirmed. Compared with memory T cells, unstimulated naive T cells appeared more diverse, and naive cells seemed to make a substantial contribution to the alloresponse. The cumulative frequency of alloreactive sequences that could be traced back to unstimulated CD4+ memory T cells was significantly reduced by siplizumab. Among mappable alloreactive CD4+ clones, an average Treg-derived fraction of roughly 71% was observed with siplizumab, compared with 25% to 30% in control reactions. Because sequences at frequencies below about 10^-5 were poorly captured, only a minor fraction of alloreactive clones could be mapped back to unstimulated subsets. About 75-96% of proliferating CD4+ or CD8+ clones could not be given a naive or memory phenotype.

Measured from the cysteine to the phenylalanine, the CDR3 is 12 residues long. Only the CDR3 DNA is retained, 36 bases long and in frame from the first base. Trimming removed 6 bases from V and 9 bases from J, leaving 11 bases between the germline ends. The germline V gene gives CDR1 as SNHLY and CDR2 as FYNNEI. This sequence originates from a human donor in good health. The sample was non-Treg CD4+ T cells sorted from blood. The cell subset or site label for this specimen denotes: FACS-sorted unstimulated CD4+ non-regulatory T cells. In this chain, TRBV2 is recombined with TRBJ2-2, and the D gene may be TRBD1, 5 bases matching. The CDR3 region has the sequence CASRERTRELFF. In nucleotides, the sequence is TGTGCCAGCAGGGAAAGGACACGGGAGCTGTTTTTT.